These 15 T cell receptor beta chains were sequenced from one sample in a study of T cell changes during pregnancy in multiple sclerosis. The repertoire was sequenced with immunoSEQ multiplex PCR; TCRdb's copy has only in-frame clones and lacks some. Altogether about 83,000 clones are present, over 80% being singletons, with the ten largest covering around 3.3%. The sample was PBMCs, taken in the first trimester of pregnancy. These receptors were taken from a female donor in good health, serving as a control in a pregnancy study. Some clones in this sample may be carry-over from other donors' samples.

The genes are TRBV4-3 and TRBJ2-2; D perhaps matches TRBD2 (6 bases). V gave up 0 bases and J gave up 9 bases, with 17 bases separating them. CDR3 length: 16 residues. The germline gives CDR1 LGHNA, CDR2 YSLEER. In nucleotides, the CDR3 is TGCGCCAGCAGCCAAGAGCGGGACGCGCGTTCTCGGGAGCTGTTTTTT. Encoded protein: CASSQERDARSRELFF.

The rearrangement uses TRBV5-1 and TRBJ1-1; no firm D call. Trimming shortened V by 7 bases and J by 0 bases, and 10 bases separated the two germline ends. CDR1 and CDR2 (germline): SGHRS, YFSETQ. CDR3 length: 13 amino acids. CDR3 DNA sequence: TGCGCCAGCTCGACGGACTTGAACACTGAAGCTTTCTTT. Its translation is CASSTDLNTEAFF.

For the CDR3, the DNA is TGTGCCAGCGGGGAGTCTGGAAACACCATATATTTT. This translates into CASGESGNTIYF. The V gene is TRBV2, the J gene TRBJ1-3, with D uncertain. The CDR3 runs to 12 residues. Trimming took off 8 bases at V and 1 base at J, with 6 bases between the two ends. Germline lookup yields CDR1 SNHLY and CDR2 FYNNEI.

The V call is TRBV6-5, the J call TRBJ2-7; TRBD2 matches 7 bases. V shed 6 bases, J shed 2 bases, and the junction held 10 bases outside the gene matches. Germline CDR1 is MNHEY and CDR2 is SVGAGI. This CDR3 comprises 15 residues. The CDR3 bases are TGTGCCAGCAGCGCTGCTGTGACTAGCACCTACGAGCAGTACTTC. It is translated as CASSAAVTSTYEQYF.

The CDR3 region has the DNA TGTGCCAGCAGCTTATACTTACCCCCCTACAATGAGCAGTTCTTC. It codes for CASSLYLPPYNEQFF. This sequence joins TRBV7-3 and TRBJ2-1; D remains unclear. Per germline, CDR1 SGHTA and CDR2 FQGTGA. Between the trimmed V and J ends, which lost 2 bases and 2 bases, there was a span of 10 bases. The CDR3 totals 15 residues.

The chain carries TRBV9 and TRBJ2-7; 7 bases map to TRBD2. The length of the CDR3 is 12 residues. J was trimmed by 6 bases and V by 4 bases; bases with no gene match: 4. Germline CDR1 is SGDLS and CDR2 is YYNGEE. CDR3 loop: CASSRRESEQYF. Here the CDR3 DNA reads TGTGCCAGCAGCCGGCGGGAGAGCGAGCAGTACTTC.

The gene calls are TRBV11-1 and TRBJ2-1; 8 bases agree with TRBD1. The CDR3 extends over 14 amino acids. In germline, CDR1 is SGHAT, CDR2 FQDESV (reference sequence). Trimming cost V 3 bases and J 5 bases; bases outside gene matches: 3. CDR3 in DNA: TGTGCCAGCAGCTTGGGACAGGTTAACAATGAGCAGTTCTTC. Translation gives CASSLGQVNNEQFF.

The CDR3 sequence is CAISERAGVNEQFF. For the CDR3, the DNA is TGTGCCATCAGTGAACGGGCGGGAGTGAATGAGCAGTTCTTC. The chain combines TRBV10-3 with TRBJ2-1, with 7 bases aligning to TRBD2. Germline V gives CDR1 ENHRY, CDR2 SYGVKD. The CDR3 length is 14 residues. With V trimmed by 3 bases and J by 7 bases, 6 bases remained unmatched.

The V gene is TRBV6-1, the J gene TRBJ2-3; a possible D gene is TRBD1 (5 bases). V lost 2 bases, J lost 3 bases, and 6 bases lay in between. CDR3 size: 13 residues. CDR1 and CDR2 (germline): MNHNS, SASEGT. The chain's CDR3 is CASSETGTDTQYF. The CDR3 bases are TGTGCCAGCAGTGAAACAGGTACAGATACGCAGTATTTT.

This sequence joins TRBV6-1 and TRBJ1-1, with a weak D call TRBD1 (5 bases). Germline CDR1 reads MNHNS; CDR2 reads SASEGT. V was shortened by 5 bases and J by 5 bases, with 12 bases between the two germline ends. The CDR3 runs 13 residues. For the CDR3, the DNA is TGTGCCAGCAGTTTCGGGGGGGAGACTGAAGCTTTCTTT. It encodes CASSFGGETEAFF.

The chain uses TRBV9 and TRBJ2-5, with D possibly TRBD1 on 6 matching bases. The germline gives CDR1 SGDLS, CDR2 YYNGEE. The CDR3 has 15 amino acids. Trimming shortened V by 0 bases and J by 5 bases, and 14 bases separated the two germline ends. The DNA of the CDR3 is TGTGCCAGCAGCGTAGATTGGGGGCGGGTGGAGACCCAGTACTTC. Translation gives CASSVDWGRVETQYF.

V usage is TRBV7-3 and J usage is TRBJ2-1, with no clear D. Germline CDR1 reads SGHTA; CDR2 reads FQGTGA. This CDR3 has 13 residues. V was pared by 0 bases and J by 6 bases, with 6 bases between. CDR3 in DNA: TGTGCCAGCAGCTTAACTTGGAGCAATGAGCAGTTCTTC. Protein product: CASSLTWSNEQFF. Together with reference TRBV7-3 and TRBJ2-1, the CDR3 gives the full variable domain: GAGVSQTPSNKVTEKGKYVELRCDPISGHTALYWYRQSLGQGPEFLIYFQGTGAADDSGLPNDRFFAVRPEGSVSTLKIQRTERGDSAVYLCASSLTWSNEQFFGPGTRLTVL.

Here the CDR3 DNA reads TGTGCCAGCAGTTTCAGGGCCCACGAGCAGTACTTC. This sequence encodes CASSFRAHEQYF. The chain uses TRBV28 and TRBJ2-7; D is perhaps TRBD1 (5 bases). V lost 3 bases, J lost 5 bases, and 8 bases lay in between. Germline V gives CDR1 MDHEN, CDR2 SYDVKM. CDR3 length: 12 amino acids.

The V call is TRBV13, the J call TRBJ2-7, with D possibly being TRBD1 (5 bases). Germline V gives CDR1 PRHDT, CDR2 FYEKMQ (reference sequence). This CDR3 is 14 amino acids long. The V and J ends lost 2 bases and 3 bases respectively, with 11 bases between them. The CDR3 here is CASSLKGRYYEQYF. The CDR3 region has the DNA TGTGCCAGCAGCTTAAAGGGGCGCTACTACGAGCAGTACTTC.

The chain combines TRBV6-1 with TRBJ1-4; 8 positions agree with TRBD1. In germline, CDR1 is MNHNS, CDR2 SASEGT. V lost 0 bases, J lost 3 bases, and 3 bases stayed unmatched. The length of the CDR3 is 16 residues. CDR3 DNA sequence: TGTGCCAGCAGTGAAGCGCTGGGACAGGCTAATGAAAAACTGTTTTTT. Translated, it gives CASSEALGQANEKLFF.